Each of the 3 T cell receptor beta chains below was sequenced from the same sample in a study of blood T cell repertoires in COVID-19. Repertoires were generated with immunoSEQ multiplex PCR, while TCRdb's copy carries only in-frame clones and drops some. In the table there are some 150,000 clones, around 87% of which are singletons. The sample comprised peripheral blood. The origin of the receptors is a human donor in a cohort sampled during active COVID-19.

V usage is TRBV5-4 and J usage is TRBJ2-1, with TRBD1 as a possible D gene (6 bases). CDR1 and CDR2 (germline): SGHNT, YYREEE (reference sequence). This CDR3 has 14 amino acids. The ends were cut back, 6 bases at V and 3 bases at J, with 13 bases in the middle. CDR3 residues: CASTITGFYNEQFF. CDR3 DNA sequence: TGTGCCAGCACCATTACAGGGTTCTACAATGAGCAGTTCTTC.

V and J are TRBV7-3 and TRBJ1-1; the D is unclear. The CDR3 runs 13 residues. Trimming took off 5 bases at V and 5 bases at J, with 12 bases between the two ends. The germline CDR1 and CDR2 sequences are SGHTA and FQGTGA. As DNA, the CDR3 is TGTGCCAGCAGCCTCCAAAGGGAGACTGAAGCTTTCTTT. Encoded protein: CASSLQRETEAFF.

Here the CDR3 DNA reads TGTGCCAGTAGTCCAGGGTCCTACAATGAGCAGTTCTTC. This encodes CASSPGSYNEQFF. The J gene is TRBJ2-1, the V gene TRBV19, with D perhaps matching TRBD1 (5 bases). Per the germline V gene, CDR1 is LNHDA and CDR2 is SQIVND (reference sequence). The CDR3 runs to 13 residues. Trimming pared 5 bases from V and 1 base from J, leaving 6 bases between.